This TCR beta chain was profiled in a study of blood T cell repertoires in COVID-19. V lost 4 bases, J lost 1 base, and 9 bases stayed unmatched. The length of the CDR3 is 16 residues. In germline, CDR1 is SGHTS, CDR2 YDEGEE. Libraries were prepared by immunoSEQ multiplex PCR; TCRdb keeps only in-frame clonotypes and omits some of them. This table holds more than 100,000 clones, around 86% found once. The receptor was isolated from a man aged 50 or older with active COVID-19. The chain couples TRBV5-8 to TRBJ2-5, with TRBD2 matching over 8 bases. The material sequenced was peripheral blood. The CDR3 DNA reads TGTGCCAGCAGCAGCGGACTAGCCAGAGGCCAAGAGACCCAGTACTTC. It codes for CASSSGLARGQETQYF.